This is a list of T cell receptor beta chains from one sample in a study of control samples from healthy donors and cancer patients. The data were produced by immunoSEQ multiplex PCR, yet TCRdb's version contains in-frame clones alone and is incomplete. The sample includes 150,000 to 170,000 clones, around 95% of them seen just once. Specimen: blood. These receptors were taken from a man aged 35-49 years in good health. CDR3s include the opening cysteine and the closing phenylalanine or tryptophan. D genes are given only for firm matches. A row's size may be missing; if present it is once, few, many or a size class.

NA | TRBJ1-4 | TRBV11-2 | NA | CASSARVGEKLFF | TGTGCCAGCAGCGCCAGGGTTGGGGAAAAACTGTTTTTT
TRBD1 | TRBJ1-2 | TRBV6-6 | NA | CASSYTTGAHLGYTF | TGTGCCAGCAGTTACACCACAGGGGCGCATCTTGGCTACACCTTC
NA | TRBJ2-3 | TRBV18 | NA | CASSRRTGDRTDTQYF | TGTGCCAGCTCACGACGTACGGGGGACCGCACAGATACGCAGTATTTT
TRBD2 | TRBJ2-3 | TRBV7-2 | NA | CASSLVGSGALTDTQYF | TGTGCCAGCAGCTTAGTGGGGAGCGGGGCCCTCACAGATACGCAGTATTTT
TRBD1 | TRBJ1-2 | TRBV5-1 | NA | CASSLGTGTAAGYTF | TGCGCCAGCAGCTTGGGGACCGGGACAGCCGCTGGCTACACCTTC
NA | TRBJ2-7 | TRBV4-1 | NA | CASSFRTSYEQYF | TGCGCCAGCAGCTTTCGTACCAGCTACGAGCAGTACTTC
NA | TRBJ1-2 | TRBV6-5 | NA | CASRTRQGWAYGYTF | TGTGCCAGCAGAACCAGGCAGGGGTGGGCTTATGGCTACACCTTC
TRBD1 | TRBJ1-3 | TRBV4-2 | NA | CASSQDPGQGVGNTIYF | TGTGCCAGCAGCCAAGATCCGGGACAGGGGGTTGGAAACACCATATATTTT
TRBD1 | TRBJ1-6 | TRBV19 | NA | CASSPGTGGNSPLHF | TGTGCCAGTAGTCCGGGGACAGGGGGGAATTCACCCCTCCACTTT
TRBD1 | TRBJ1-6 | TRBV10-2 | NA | CASRQTGGTGSPLHF | TGCGCCAGCAGGCAGACAGGGGGGACAGGCTCACCCCTCCACTTT
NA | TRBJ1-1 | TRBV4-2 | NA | CASSLSNPLQNTEAFF | TGTGCCAGCAGCCTCTCAAACCCCTTGCAGAACACTGAAGCTTTCTTT
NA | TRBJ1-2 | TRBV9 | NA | CASSVNRVDYGYTF | TGTGCCAGCAGCGTAAACAGGGTGGACTATGGCTACACCTTC
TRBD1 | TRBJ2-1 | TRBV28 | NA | CASSRGQGAQNEQFF | TGTGCCAGCAGCCGGGGACAGGGGGCGCAGAATGAGCAGTTCTTC
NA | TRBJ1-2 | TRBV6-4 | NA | CASSDSPCSGTF | TGTGCCAGCAGTGACTCCCCATGTTCGGGCACCTTC
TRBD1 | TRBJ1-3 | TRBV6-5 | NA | CASSLGQGRNTIYF | TGTGCCAGCAGCCTAGGACAGGGAAGAAACACCATATATTTT
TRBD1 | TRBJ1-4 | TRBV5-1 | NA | CASSQGQAGEKLFF | TGCGCCAGCAGCCAGGGACAGGCCGGCGAAAAACTGTTTTTT
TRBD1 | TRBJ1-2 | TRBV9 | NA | CASSRTGVNKYGYTF | TGTGCCAGCTCAAGGACAGGGGTTAATAAGTATGGCTACACCTTC
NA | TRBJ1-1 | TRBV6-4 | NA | CASSYDGAAGTEAFF | TGTGCCAGCAGTTACGACGGGGCCGCGGGGACTGAAGCTTTCTTT
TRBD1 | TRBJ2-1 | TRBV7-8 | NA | CASSPDRGPENEQFF | TGTGCCAGCAGCCCGGACAGGGGGCCGGAGAATGAGCAGTTCTTC
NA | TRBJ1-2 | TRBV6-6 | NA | CASSTSDRALNYGYTF | NA
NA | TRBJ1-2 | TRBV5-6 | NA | CASSSAGLYGYTF | TGTGCCAGCAGCTCGGCAGGGCTCTATGGCTACACCTTC
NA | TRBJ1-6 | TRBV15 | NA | CATSREKRSPLHF | TGTGCCACCAGCAGAGAGAAGCGATCACCCCTCCACTTT
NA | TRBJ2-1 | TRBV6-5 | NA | CASSYRESYNEQFF | TGTGCCAGCAGTTACCGGGAATCCTACAATGAGCAGTTCTTC
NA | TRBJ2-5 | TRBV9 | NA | CASSYRWGEDRETQYF | TGTGCCAGCAGCTACCGTTGGGGGGAGGATAGAGAGACCCAGTACTTC
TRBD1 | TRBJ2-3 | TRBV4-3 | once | CASSRGGADTQYF | TGCGCCAGCAGCCGAGGGGGCGCGGATACGCAGTATTTT
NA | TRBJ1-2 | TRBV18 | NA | CASSPIDSSYGYTF | TGTGCCAGCTCACCGATTGACAGCTCCTATGGCTACACCTTC
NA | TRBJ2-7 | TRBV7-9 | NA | CASSALRGPYEQYF | TGTGCCAGCAGCGCCTTGCGGGGACCCTACGAGCAGTACTTC
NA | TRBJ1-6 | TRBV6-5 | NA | CASSFSVISSPLHF | TGTGCCAGCAGCTTCAGCGTAATAAGTTCACCCCTCCACTTT
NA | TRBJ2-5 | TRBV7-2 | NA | CASSYIQETQYF | TGTGCCAGCAGTTATATACAAGAGACCCAGTACTTC
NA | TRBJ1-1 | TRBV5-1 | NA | CASSLVVRDTEAFF | TGCGCCAGCAGCTTGGTTGTCAGGGACACTGAAGCTTTCTTT
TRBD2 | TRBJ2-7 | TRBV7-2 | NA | CASSLAGLAGEQYF | TGTGCCAGCAGCTTAGCCGGCCTAGCGGGGGAGCAGTACTTC
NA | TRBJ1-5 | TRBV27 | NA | CASSLLPTGSNQPQHF | TGTGCCAGCAGTTTATTACCGACAGGTAGCAATCAGCCCCAGCATTTT
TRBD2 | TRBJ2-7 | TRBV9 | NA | CASTPGLAGAYEQYF | TGTGCCAGCACCCCGGGACTAGCGGGGGCTTACGAGCAGTACTTC
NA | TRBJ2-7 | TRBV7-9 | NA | CASSLLGNGNEQYF | TGTGCCAGCAGCTTACTCGGAAACGGAAACGAGCAGTACTTC
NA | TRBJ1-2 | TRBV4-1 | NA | CASSQVEGQNYGYTF | TGCGCCAGCAGCCAGGTTGAGGGACAAAACTATGGCTACACCTTC
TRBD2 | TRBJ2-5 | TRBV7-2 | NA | CASSLAGGRGETQYF | TGTGCCAGCAGCTTAGCTGGAGGGAGGGGAGAGACCCAGTACTTC
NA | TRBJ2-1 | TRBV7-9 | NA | CASRERDNEFF | TGTGCCAGCAGAGAGCGGGACAACGAGTTCTTC
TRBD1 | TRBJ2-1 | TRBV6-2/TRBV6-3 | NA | CASSSRTGYNEQFF | TGTGCCAGCAGTTCTCGGACAGGGTACAATGAGCAGTTCTTC
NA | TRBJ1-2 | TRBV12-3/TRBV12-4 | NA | CASSPGTIGTF | TGTGCCAGCAGTCCAGGGACCATCGGCACCTTC
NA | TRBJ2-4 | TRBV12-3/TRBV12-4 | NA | CASSRQGGDIQYF | TGTGCCAGCAGTAGACAAGGGGGGGACATTCAGTACTTC
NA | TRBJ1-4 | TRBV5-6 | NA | CASSPLGGANEKLFF | TGTGCCAGCAGCCCACTCGGGGGGGCTAATGAAAAACTGTTTTTT
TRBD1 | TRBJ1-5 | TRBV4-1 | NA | CASSRGQGQGQPQHF | TGCGCCAGCAGCCGGGGACAGGGGCAAGGTCAGCCCCAGCATTTT
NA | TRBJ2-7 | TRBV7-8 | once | CASSSLLATEQYF | TGTGCCAGCAGCTCACTGTTAGCGACCGAGCAGTACTTC
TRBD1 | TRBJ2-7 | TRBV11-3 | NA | CASSPGTGAAYEQYF | TGTGCCAGCAGCCCGGGGACAGGGGCGGCCTACGAGCAGTACTTC